These 19 T cell receptor beta chains share one sample of origin, sequenced in a study of patients and donors after allogeneic stem cell transplantation. Each CDR3 protein is one row after TCRdb ran MiXCR on the RT-PCR reads. The table has nearly 20,000 distinct CDR3 sequences, about 5% seen once; the top ten hold approximately 42%. Sequencing used blood, either unsorted or a sorted T cell fraction (not recorded which). All receptors derive from a human donor who was either an allogeneic HSCT recipient or a stem cell or donor lymphocyte infusion donor (not recorded which). It is not recorded whose cells these are; they may come from a transplant donor.

This clonotype was seen many times. V gene TRBV7-9 combines with J gene TRBJ1-1; 7 bases match TRBD1. The CDR3 sequence is 16 residues long. Unmatched junction bases numbered 11, after V lost 6 bases and J lost 1 base. Germline lookup yields CDR1 SEHNR and CDR2 FQNEAQ (reference sequence). The CDR3 DNA is TGTGCCAGCAGACCTTACAGGGGAGATCGGAACACTGAAGCTTTCTTT. Translating gives CASRPYRGDRNTEAFF.

This clonotype has a count of ten or more. The chain carries TRBV6-5 and TRBJ2-5, with unresolved D. The CDR3 has 15 amino acids. Germline V gives CDR1 MNHEY, CDR2 SVGAGI. V lost 3 bases and J lost 2, with 13 bases in between. CDR3 DNA sequence: TGTGCCAGCAGTTATCGATCCTGGCTACAAGAGACCCAGTACTTC. Protein sequence: CASSYRSWLQETQYF.

This clonotype was picked up many times. The chain has TRBV6-4 and TRBJ1-2; D unresolved. Deletions cut 4 bases from V and 4 bases from J, with 13 bases between. The CDR3 has 14 amino acids. CDR1 and CDR2 (germline): MRHNA, SNTAGT. The CDR3 DNA sequence: TGTGCCAGCAGTGGCCTTCCAAAGTTCTATGGCTACACCTTC. Its translation: CASSGLPKFYGYTF.

This clonotype has a count of ten or more. V gene TRBV11-2 combines with J gene TRBJ2-7, with TRBD2 identical over 7 bases. This CDR3 comprises 16 residues. The junction had 13 bases not matched to a gene; V was cut back by 5 bases and J by 3 bases. From germline, CDR1 is SGHAT and CDR2 FQNNGV. The CDR3 sequence: CASSLGDGRQNYEQYF. The DNA for the CDR3 is TGTGCCAGCAGCCTGGGGGACGGGAGGCAGAACTACGAGCAGTACTTC.

J is TRBJ2-1 and V is TRBV6-1; D possibly corresponds to TRBD2 (6 bases). CDR1 and CDR2 from the germline V gene are MNHNS and SASEGT. V was trimmed by 4 bases and J by 4 bases, leaving 14 bases between them. The CDR3 contains 15 residues. Here the CDR3 DNA reads TGTGCCAGCAGTGGGCTCCGGGGAGGATACAATGAGCAGTTCTTC. As protein: CASSGLRGGYNEQFF.

This clonotype occurred many times. V and J are TRBV11-3 and TRBJ2-7; 7 bases agree with TRBD1. The germline gives CDR1 SGHNT, CDR2 YENEEA. This CDR3 is 13 amino acids long. With V trimmed by 4 bases and J by 6 bases, 6 bases remained unmatched. The CDR3 protein is CASSSRTGPEQYF. CDR3 bases: TGTGCCAGCAGCTCTCGGACAGGCCCCGAGCAGTACTTC.

This clonotype was detected many times. J is TRBJ1-6 and V is TRBV27; 7 bases line up with TRBD1. The germline CDR1 and CDR2 sequences are MNHEY and SMNVEV (reference sequence). After removal of 4 bases from V and 7 bases from J, the junction contained 4 bases not matched to a gene. The CDR3 is made up of 14 amino acids. For the CDR3, the DNA is TGTGCCAGCAGTTGGGACAGCCTAAATTCACCCCTCCACTTT. Residues: CASSWDSLNSPLHF.

V usage is TRBV3-1 and J usage is TRBJ2-7, with 8 bases identical to TRBD1. The length of the CDR3 is 15 residues. V lost 4 bases and J lost 5; bases outside the gene matches: 10. Germline lookup yields CDR1 LGHDT and CDR2 YNNKEL (reference sequence). CDR3 loop: CASSPRSGGLDEQYF. The CDR3 DNA follows: TGTGCCAGCAGCCCGAGATCAGGGGGCTTGGACGAGCAGTACTTC.

This clonotype was observed many times. The genes are TRBV7-9 and TRBJ2-5; no clear D. The germline gives CDR1 SEHNR, CDR2 FQNEAQ (reference sequence). The CDR3 consists of 14 residues. The V end lost 4 bases, the J end lost 4 bases, and 13 bases lay between the germline ends. CDR3 loop: CASSSDTQTETQYF. CDR3 sequence (DNA): TGTGCCAGCAGCTCTGACACACAGACAGAGACCCAGTACTTC.

This clonotype was picked up a small number of times. The CDR3 is CASVRLWASGGATDTQYF. CDR3 in DNA: TGTGCCAGCGTACGTCTCTGGGCTAGCGGGGGGGCCACAGATACGCAGTATTTT. The chain employs TRBV13 and TRBJ2-3; 12 nucleotides match TRBD2. With 8 bases clipped from V and 2 bases from J, the junction kept 14 bases outside the gene matches. The CDR3 loop spans 18 amino acids. Germline V gene lookup returns CDR1 PRHDT and CDR2 FYEKMQ (reference sequence).

A few counts support this clonotype. The chain carries TRBV11-2 and TRBJ2-3; maybe TRBD2 (6 bases). CDR3 size: 18 residues. Trimming took 5 bases from V and 1 from J, leaving 22 bases between them. Germline CDR1 SGHAT, CDR2 FQNNGV. CDR3 sequence: CASSPQYGMRGGTDTQYF. The CDR3 DNA sequence: TGTGCCAGCAGCCCCCAATACGGGATGCGGGGAGGCACAGATACGCAGTATTTT. Full variable domain (remainder filled in from reference TRBV11-2 and TRBJ2-3): EAGVAQSPRYKIIEKRQSVAFWCNPISGHATLYWYQQILGQGPKLLIQFQNNGVVDDSQLPKDRFSAERLKGVDSTLKIQPAKLEDSAVYLCASSPQYGMRGGTDTQYFGPGTRLTVL.

The sample holds many counts of this clonotype. V usage is TRBV7-2 and J usage is TRBJ2-2; 10 bases map to TRBD2. The J segment lost 1 base and the V segment lost 6 bases, leaving 2 bases of the junction unmatched. The CDR3 covers 15 residues. The germline V gene encodes CDR1 SGHTA and CDR2 FQGNSA. The CDR3 spells CASSWTSGNTGELFF. The CDR3 DNA follows: TGTGCCAGCAGTTGGACTAGCGGGAACACCGGGGAGCTGTTTTTT.

The chain couples TRBV19 to TRBJ2-7; the match to TRBD2 covers 9 bases. The V and J ends lost 7 bases and 2 bases, in that order; junction bases with no gene match: 9. From germline, CDR1 is LNHDA and CDR2 SQIVND (reference sequence). This CDR3 contains 15 residues. CDR3 nucleotides: TGTGCCAGTAAGGCAGGACTAGCGCCAACCTACGAGCAGTACTTC. It is translated as CASKAGLAPTYEQYF.

Ten or more counts support this clonotype. The chain links TRBV6-5 to TRBJ1-4; maybe TRBD1 (5 bases). The CDR3 spans 14 residues. The V gene lost 1 base and the J gene lost 10 bases, with 13 bases spanning the gap. Per the germline V gene, CDR1 is MNHEY and CDR2 is SVGAGI. CDR3 DNA sequence: TGTGCCAGCAGTTACTGGCGGGGGTCAGGAAAACTGTTTTTT. This gives the protein CASSYWRGSGKLFF.

This clonotype occurred a few times. This chain connects TRBV28 to TRBJ1-1, with D possibly being TRBD1 (5 bases). V lost 0 bases to trimming and J lost 3 bases, with 11 bases between them. CDR1 and CDR2 (germline): MDHEN, SYDVKM. The CDR3 loop spans 15 amino acids. CDR3 sequence (DNA): TGTGCCAGCAGTTTATGGGTCCAGGGCTACACTGAAGCTTTCTTT. Translating gives CASSLWVQGYTEAFF.

The V call is TRBV4-2, the J call TRBJ2-1; D not resolved. V shed 0 bases and J shed 12 bases, with 12 bases lying between them. The CDR3 contains 13 residues. The V gene's germline CDR1 is LGHNA and CDR2 YNFKEQ. The CDR3: CASSQDRALGQFF. In DNA form, the CDR3 reads TGTGCCAGCAGCCAAGATAGGGCCTTAGGGCAGTTCTTC.

The chain uses TRBV3-1 and TRBJ1-4; D is ambiguous. Germline CDR1 is LGHDT and CDR2 is YNNKEL (reference sequence). The CDR3 loop spans 13 amino acids. V gave up 2 bases and J gave up 7 bases, with 8 bases separating them. CDR3 nucleotides: TGTGCCAGCAGCCAATTCCCGGGTGAAAAACTGTTTTTT. Translated, it gives CASSQFPGEKLFF.

This clonotype was detected many times. V is TRBV6-5 and J is TRBJ2-1; D remains ambiguous. Trimming took off 2 bases at V and 2 bases at J, with 10 bases between the two ends. Germline CDR1 MNHEY, CDR2 SVGAGI. This CDR3 comprises 15 residues. CDR3 amino acids: CASSYRSVAYNEQFF. The CDR3 DNA reads TGTGCCAGCAGTTACCGGTCGGTGGCCTACAATGAGCAGTTCTTC.

This clonotype was counted many times. The chain carries TRBV6-1 and TRBJ2-7; TRBD1 is a possible D gene (5 bases). The CDR3 loop spans 16 amino acids. V lost 6 bases and J 2 bases, leaving 20 bases between the germline ends. The V gene's germline CDR1 is MNHNS and CDR2 SASEGT. The CDR3 nucleotides are TGTGCCAGCAGGAGATGGGGCTCTAAGGACCCCTACGAGCAGTACTTC. As protein: CASRRWGSKDPYEQYF.